What follows is one T cell receptor (beta chain) and its context. The clone's antigen remains unknown. One base away there is no much larger clone; base qualities are not given. From a lookup of the germline V gene, CDR1 and CDR2 are SNHLY and FYNNEI. The CDR3 covers 15 residues, taking in both the cysteine and the phenylalanine. The DNA shown is the 45-base CDR3, in frame from base 1. Trimming leaves V shorter by 6 bases and J shorter by 8 bases, with the junction holding 14 bases beyond the gene matches. Stable Graves' hyperthyroidism was defined as the absence of progression to ophthalmopathy over 18 months of follow-up. Hyperthyroidism patients were aged 18 to 65 years and newly diagnosed, with disease duration of less than 2 months. The study excluded patients with uncontrolled infections, other autoimmune diseases, pregnancy or lactation. Diagnoses were based on clinical symptoms, serum thyroxine and TRAb, thyroid ultrasound and orbital computed tomography. PBMCs were isolated from more than 8 ml of fresh peripheral blood by Ficoll-Paque density gradient centrifugation. Total RNA was extracted using Trizol reagent, and RNA quality was assessed on an Agilent 2100 Bioanalyzer.

The TCR beta CDR3 regions were amplified from RNA transcripts. The first round of RT-PCR for the TCR CDR3 was performed with the HTBI primer set and the Qiagen OneStep RT-PCR kit. The libraries were constructed in a second round of multiplex PCR and then size-selected and purified. The libraries were sequenced on an Illumina HiSeq2000 using paired-end 100 bp reads. From the authors' description of their analysis: SOAPnuke was used to process the raw data, removing reads that contained adapters or uncalled bases, had a mean Phred below 15, or lacked an exact match to the constant primer or identifier. COPE v1.2.5 was used to merge the high-quality paired reads, and each unique nucleotide sequence was defined as a clonotype. MiTCR v1.1 was used to align the clonotypes against IMGT TRBV, TRBD and TRBJ reference segments. Only V-J combinations with frequency above 0.0001, covering roughly 99% of repertoires, were analysed. The TCS score was defined as F50 (clonal expansion) divided by E x V (chaos), with BLOSUM62-based TCRdist calculated between CDR3 peptides within each V-J. Welch's t-statistics and random forest reduced around 520 V-J features to about 12, which were used in a naive Bayes classifier (R e1071). TCRdb itself trimmed the public reads at Q25 with fastp, ran MiXCR and retained productive beta chains. Under each unique CDR3 protein, matching rows form one entry showing the most common genes and DNA. The V and J calls shown here were made by TCRdb, not taken from the authors' results. The sample table shows roughly 93,000 distinct CDR3 sequences, and roughly 56% are seen once. The ten largest clones represent 27% of the sample.

The record originates from a study of T cells in Graves' hyperthyroidism and ophthalmopathy (dated by TCRdb to between 2018 and 2021). General notes on the study: Peripheral blood samples were taken at initial diagnosis, before any treatment was given. TCR V-J signatures able to tell the groups apart were searched for in a discovery cohort of 100 or so patients, of whom about 40 had Graves' ophthalmopathy and 57 had stable Graves' hyperthyroidism. Whether ophthalmopathy could be predicted prospectively was tested in an independent validation cohort made up of roughly 19 hyperthyroidism patients plus 17 patients who later progressed to ophthalmopathy. For training and testing, the roughly 93 patients in the discovery cohort were randomly divided in a 7:3 ratio. Thyroid tissue and blood T-cell repertoires from several Graves' hyperthyroidism patients were also compared in the study. After sampling, hyperthyroidism patients received methimazole starting at 30 mg daily, and ophthalmopathy patients received high-dose intravenous methylprednisolone. According to the paper, TCR Vbeta CDR3 sequencing was carried out on over 130 peripheral blood samples, which came from about 45 ophthalmopathy, around 74 hyperthyroidism and roughly 17 progressor patients. Overall study outcomes, separate from this receptor: Most expanded thyroid clonotypes (frequency above 0.001) were also found in blood, which suggests that blood repertoires may mirror thyroid immune responses. In cross-validation, a model built on a 13 V-J signature told ophthalmopathy apart from stable hyperthyroidism with approximately 90% sensitivity and roughly 81% specificity, and in testing the same model reached 80%/75%. No statistical method was used to set the sample size in advance, and investigators knew the group allocation. In validation, progression to ophthalmopathy was predicted by the model with more than 65% sensitivity and 72% to 85% specificity, a median of approximately 6.5 months before onset.

The rearranged chain carries TRBV2 and TRBJ1-2, and 8 bases in between align with TRBD1. Sequencing input: blood. This clonotype was obtained from a middle-aged woman with Graves' hyperthyroidism. CDR3 region: CASSLRPGTGGGYTF. The DNA sequence reads TGTGCCAGCAGCCTACGACCCGGGACAGGTGGAGGCTACACCTTC.